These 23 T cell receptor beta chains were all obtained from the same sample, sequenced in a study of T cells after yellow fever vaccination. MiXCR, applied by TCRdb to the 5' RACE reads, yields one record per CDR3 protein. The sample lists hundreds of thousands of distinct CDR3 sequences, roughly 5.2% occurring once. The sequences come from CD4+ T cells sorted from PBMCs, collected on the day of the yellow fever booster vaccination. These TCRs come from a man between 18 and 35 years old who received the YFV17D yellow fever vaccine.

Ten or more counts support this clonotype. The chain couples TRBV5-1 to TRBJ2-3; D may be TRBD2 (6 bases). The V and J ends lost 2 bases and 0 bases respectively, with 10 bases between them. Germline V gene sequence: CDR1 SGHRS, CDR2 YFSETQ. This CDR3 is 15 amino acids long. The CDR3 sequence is CASSFSGPSTDTQYF. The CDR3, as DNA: TGCGCCAGCAGCTTTAGCGGCCCGAGCACAGATACGCAGTATTTT.

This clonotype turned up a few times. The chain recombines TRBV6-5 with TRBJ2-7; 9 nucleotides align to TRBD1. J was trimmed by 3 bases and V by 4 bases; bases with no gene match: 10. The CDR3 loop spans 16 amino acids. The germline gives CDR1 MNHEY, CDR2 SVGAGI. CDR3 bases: TGTGCCAGCAGTTCGGGATCGACAGGGGGTGGCTACGAGCAGTACTTC. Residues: CASSSGSTGGGYEQYF.

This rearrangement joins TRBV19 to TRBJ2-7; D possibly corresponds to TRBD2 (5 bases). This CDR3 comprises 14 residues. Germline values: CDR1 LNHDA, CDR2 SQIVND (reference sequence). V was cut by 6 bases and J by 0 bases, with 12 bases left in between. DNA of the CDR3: TGTGCCAGTAGGCGGGTTGCGAGCTCCTACGAGCAGTACTTC. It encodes CASRRVASSYEQYF.

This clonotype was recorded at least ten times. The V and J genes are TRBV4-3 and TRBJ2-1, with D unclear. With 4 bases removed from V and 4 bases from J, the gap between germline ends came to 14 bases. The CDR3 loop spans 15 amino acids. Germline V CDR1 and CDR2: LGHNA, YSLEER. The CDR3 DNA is TGCGCCAGCAGCCGCCTGCGGAGCCCGTACAATGAGCAGTTCTTC. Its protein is CASSRLRSPYNEQFF.

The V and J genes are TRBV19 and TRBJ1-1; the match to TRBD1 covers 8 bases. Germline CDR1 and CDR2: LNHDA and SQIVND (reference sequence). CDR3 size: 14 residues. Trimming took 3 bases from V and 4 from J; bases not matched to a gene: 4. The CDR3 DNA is TGTGCCAGTAGTATCCAGGGGGCGCCCACTGAAGCTTTCTTT. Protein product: CASSIQGAPTEAFF.

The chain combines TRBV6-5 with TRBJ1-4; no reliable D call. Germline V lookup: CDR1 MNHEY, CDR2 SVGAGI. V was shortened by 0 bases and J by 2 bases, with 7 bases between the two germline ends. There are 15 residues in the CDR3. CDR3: CASSYSRGTNEKLFF. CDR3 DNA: TGTGCCAGCAGTTACTCCAGAGGTACTAATGAAAAACTGTTTTTT.

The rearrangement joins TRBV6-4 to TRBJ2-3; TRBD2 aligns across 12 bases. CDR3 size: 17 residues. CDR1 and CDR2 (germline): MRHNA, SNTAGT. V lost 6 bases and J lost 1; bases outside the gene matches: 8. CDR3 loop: CASSATSGGPRTDTQYF. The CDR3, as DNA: TGTGCCAGCAGCGCGACTAGCGGGGGACCTCGCACAGATACGCAGTATTTT.

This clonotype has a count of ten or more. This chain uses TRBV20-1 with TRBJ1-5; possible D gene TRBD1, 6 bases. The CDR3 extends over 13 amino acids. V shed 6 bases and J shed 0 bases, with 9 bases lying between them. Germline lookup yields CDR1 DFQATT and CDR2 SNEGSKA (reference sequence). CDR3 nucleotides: TGCAGTGCAGGGGGGAATAGCAATCAGCCCCAGCATTTT. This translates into CSAGGNSNQPQHF.

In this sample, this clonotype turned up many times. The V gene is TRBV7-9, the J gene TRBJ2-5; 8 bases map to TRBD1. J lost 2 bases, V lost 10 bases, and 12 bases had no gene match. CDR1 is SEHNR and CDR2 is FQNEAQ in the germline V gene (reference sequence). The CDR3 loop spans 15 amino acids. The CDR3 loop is CATCPGQAVQETQYF. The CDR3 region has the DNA TGTGCCACCTGCCCGGGACAGGCCGTTCAAGAGACCCAGTACTTC.

In nucleotides, the CDR3 is TGTGCCAGCAGGACTAGCGGGGGGGACTACGAGCAGTACTTC. Its translation: CASRTSGGDYEQYF. The J gene is TRBJ2-7, the V gene TRBV7-2; 14 nucleotides line up with TRBD2. Per the germline V gene, CDR1 is SGHTA and CDR2 is FQGNSA. Losses at the gene ends were 6 bases for V and 3 bases for J; bases not matched to a gene: 1. The CDR3 consists of 14 residues.

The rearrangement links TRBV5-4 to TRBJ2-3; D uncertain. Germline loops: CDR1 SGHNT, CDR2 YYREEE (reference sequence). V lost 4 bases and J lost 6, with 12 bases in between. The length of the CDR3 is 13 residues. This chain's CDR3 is CASSLSVQDTQYF. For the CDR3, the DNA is TGTGCCAGCAGCCTGAGTGTTCAGGATACGCAGTATTTT.

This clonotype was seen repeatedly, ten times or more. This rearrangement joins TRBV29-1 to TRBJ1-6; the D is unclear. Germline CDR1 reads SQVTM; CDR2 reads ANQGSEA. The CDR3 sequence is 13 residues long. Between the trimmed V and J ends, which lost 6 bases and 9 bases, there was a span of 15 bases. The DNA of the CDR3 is TGCAGCGTCCGGTTCGGGATCGGTTCACCCCTCCACTTT. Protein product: CSVRFGIGSPLHF.

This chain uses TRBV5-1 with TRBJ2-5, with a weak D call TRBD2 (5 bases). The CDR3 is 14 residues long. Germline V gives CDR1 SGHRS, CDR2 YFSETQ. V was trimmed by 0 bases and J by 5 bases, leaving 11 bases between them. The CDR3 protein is CASSLAGMGETQYF. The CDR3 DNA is TGCGCCAGCAGCTTGGCGGGGATGGGGGAGACCCAGTACTTC.

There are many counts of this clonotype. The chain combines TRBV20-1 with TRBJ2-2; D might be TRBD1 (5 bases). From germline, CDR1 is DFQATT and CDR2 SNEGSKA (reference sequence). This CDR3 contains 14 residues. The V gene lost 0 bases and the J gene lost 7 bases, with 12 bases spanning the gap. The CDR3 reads CSARDPQGSGELFF. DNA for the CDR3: TGCAGTGCTAGAGATCCGCAGGGTAGCGGGGAGCTGTTTTTT.

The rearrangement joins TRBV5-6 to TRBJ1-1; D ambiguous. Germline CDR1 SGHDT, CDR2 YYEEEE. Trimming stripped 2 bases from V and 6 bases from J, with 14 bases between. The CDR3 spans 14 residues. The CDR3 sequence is CASSFLQSNPEAFF. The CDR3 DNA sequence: TGTGCCAGCAGCTTCCTGCAGTCCAACCCTGAAGCTTTCTTT.

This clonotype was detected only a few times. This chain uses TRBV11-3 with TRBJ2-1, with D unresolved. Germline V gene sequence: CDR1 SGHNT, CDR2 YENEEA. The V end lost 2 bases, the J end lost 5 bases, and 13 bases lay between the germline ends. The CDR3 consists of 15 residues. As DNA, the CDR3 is TGTGCCAGCAGCTTACAATTCGGTTCGGACAATGAGCAGTTCTTC. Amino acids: CASSLQFGSDNEQFF.

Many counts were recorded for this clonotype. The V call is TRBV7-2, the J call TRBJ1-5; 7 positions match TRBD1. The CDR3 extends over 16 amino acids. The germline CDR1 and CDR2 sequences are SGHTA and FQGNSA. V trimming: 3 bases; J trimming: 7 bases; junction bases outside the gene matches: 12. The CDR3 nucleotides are TGTGCCAGCAGCTTGGACAGGTCAACGACGGGGCAGCCCCAGCATTTT. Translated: CASSLDRSTTGQPQHF.

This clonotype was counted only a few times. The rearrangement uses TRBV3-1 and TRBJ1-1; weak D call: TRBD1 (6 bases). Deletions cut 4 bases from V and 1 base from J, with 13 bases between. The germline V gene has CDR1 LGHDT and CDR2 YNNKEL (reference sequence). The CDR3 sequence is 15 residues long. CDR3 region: CASSRWGGRNTEAFF. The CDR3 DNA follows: TGTGCCAGCAGCCGTTGGGGGGGCCGGAACACTGAAGCTTTCTTT.

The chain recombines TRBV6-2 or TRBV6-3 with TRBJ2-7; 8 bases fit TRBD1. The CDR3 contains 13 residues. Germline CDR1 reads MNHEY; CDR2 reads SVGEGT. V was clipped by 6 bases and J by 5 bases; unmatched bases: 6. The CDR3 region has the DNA TGTGCCAGCAGGGACAGGGTTGTCCACGAGCAGTACGTC. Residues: CASRDRVVHEQYV.

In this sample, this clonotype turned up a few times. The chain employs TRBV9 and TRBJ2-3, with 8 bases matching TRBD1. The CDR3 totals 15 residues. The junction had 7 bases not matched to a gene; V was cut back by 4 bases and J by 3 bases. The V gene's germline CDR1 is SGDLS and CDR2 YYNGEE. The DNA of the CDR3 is TGTGCCAGCAGCTCGACAGGGGATCGGACAGATACGCAGTATTTT. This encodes CASSSTGDRTDTQYF.

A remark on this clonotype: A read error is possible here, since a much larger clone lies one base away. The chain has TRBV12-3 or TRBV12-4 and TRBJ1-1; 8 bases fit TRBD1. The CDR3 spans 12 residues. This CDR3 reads CDSSRDRGEAFF. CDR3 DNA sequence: TGTGACAGCAGTCGAGACAGGGGTGAAGCTTTCTTT.

The CDR3, as DNA: TGTGCCAGCAGTGAGAGGGGGCAAGAGCAGTACGTC. Amino acid sequence: CASSERGQEQYV. The J gene is TRBJ2-7, the V gene TRBV12-3 or TRBV12-4; TRBD1 matches at 7 bases. The V and J ends lost 5 bases and 7 bases, in that order; junction bases with no gene match: 5. The CDR3 runs to 12 residues.

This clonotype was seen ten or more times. CDR3 DNA sequence: TGTGCCAGCAGCTTAGGACTAGCGGGGATCAGCTCCTACAATGAGCAGTTCTTC. Its translation is CASSLGLAGISSYNEQFF. The chain employs TRBV11-2 and TRBJ2-1, with TRBD2 identical over 11 bases. With V trimmed by 1 base and J by 0 bases, 5 bases remained unmatched. The germline V gene encodes CDR1 SGHAT and CDR2 FQNNGV. The CDR3 has 18 amino acids.